Here is one T cell receptor beta chain with its context. Its antigen is unknown. Through template switching, a universal primer site was introduced, and the cDNA contained unique molecular identifiers. TCRdb reprocessed the 5' RACE reads via MiXCR and lists one record per CDR3 protein. The data show 400,000 to 500,000 distinct CDR3 sequences, roughly an eighth seen once. Among all donors, each was a healthy Caucasian. Trimming cost V 4 bases and J 2 bases; bases outside gene matches: 8. The CDR3 is 16 amino acids. The germline CDR1 and CDR2 sequences are MGHRA and YSYEKL. This record comes from a study of identical twins. The study's findings and limits: Less excess twin sharing appeared in beta out-of-frame sequences.

These data were likewise used in another study, on yellow fever vaccine responses in identical twins.

This chain links TRBV4-1 with TRBJ2-1, with 7 bases aligning to TRBD1. The sequence was obtained from a woman between 18 and 29 years old in good health. The sequenced material came from CD4+ T cells sorted from blood. As DNA, the CDR3 is TGCGCCAGCAGCCCTAAGGGGGCATCGACCTACAATGAGCAGTTCTTC. It is translated as CASSPKGASTYNEQFF.